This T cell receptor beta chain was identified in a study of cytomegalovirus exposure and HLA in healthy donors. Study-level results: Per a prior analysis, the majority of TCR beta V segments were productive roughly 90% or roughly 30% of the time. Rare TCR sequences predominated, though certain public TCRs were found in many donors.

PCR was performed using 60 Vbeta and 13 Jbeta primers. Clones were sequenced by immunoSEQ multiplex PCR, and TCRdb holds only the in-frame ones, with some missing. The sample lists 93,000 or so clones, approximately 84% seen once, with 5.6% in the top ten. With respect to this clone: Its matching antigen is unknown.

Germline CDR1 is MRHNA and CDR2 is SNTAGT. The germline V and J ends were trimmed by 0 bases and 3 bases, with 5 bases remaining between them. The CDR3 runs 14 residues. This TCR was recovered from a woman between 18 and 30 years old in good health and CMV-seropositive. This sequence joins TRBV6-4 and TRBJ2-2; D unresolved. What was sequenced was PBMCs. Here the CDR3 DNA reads TGTGCCAGCAGTGACTCGACTGACACCGGGGAGCTGTTTTTT. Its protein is CASSDSTDTGELFF.